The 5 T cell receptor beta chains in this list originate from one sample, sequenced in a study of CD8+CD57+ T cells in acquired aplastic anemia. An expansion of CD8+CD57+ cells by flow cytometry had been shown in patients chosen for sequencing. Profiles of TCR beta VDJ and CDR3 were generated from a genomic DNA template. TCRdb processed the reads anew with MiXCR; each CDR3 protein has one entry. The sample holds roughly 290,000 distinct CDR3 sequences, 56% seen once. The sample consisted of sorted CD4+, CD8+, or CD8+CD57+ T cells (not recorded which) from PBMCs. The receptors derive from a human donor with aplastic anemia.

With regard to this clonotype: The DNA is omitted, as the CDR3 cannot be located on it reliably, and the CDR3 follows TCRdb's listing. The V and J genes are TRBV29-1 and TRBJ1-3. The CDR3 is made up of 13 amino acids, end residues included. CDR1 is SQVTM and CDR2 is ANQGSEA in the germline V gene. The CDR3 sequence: CSVAYGSGDTICF.

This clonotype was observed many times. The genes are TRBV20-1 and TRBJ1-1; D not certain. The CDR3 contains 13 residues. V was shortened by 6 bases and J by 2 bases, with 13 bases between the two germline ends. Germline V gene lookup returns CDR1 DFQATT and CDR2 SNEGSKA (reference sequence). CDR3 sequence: CSAKEQINTEAFF. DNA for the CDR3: TGCAGTGCCAAGGAACAGATCAACACTGAAGCTTTCTTT.

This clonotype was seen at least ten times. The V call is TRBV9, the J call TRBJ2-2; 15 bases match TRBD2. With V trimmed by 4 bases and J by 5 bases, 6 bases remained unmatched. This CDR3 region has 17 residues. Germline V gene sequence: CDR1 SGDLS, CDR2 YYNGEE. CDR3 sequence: CASSRTSGGAWTGELFF. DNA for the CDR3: TGTGCCAGCAGCCGGACTAGCGGGGGGGCGTGGACCGGGGAGCTGTTTTTT.

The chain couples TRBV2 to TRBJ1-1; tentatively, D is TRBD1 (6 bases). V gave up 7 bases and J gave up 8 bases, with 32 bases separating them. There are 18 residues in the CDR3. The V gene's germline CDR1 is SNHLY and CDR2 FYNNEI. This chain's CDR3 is CASKQLAGVVTGGGEAFF. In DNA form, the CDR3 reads TGTGCCAGCAAACAACTAGCGGGAGTGGTGACGGGGGGGGGCGAAGCTTTCTTT.

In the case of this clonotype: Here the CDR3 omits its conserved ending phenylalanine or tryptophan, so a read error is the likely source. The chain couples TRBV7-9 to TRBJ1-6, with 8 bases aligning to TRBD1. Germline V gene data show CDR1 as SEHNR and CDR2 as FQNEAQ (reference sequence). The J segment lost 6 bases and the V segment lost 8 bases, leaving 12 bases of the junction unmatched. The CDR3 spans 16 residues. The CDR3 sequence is CASGLRTGNPNSPLHC. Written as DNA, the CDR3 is TGTGCCAGCGGCCTCAGGACAGGGAACCCTAATTCACCCCTCCACTGT.